This T cell receptor beta chain was documented in a study of blood T cells in healthy people across ages. Study-wide results and caveats: The recorded TCR beta diversity per million T cells decreased in a roughly linear manner with age.

With respect to this clonotype: The antigen remains undetermined.

Those donating, healthy Caucasian individuals from Russia, were aged roughly 6 to 90. V lost 5 bases, J lost 4 bases, and 20 bases lay in between. Germline V CDR1 and CDR2: DFQATT, SNEGSKA (reference sequence). This CDR3 is 16 amino acids long. A second PCR of 7 to 11 cycles used a sample-barcoded 5' primer and a J-beta primer mix. Tags on each cDNA molecule came from a template-switch adaptor with 12 random nucleotides. CDR3-containing paired-end reads numbered at least 2.5 million in each sample. TCRdb independently ran MiXCR on the 5' RACE reads; one entry per CDR3 protein. The sample includes 1.5 million to 2 million distinct CDR3 sequences, around 36% of them seen just once.

The source material was blood. The chain employs TRBV20-1 and TRBJ2-2; TRBD2 might be the D (5 bases). The receptor was isolated from a woman aged 30 to 39 in good health. Here the CDR3 reads CSASISGNGITGELFF. The DNA for the CDR3 is TGCAGTGCTTCCATTTCGGGTAACGGGATCACCGGGGAGCTGTTTTTT.